This record concerns one T cell receptor beta chain sequence. The sample originates from a study of shared T cell receptors in the human thymus. The CDR3 spans 16 residues. From germline, CDR1 is LNHDA and CDR2 SQIVND (reference sequence). Germline trimming cut 6 bases from V and 1 base from J; bases unmatched to any gene: 6. Sequenced by immunoSEQ multiplex PCR; TCRdb stores in-frame clones only, minus some. The sample lists 630,000 or so clones; roughly 86% were seen once. These data also formed part of another study, on human thymus T cells. From that report: It was healthy Finnish infants having corrective surgery for congenital heart defects who were the donors. Thymus pieces cut out during corrective heart surgery were the tissue that was used. What appeared biased in thymic and blood repertoires was the usage of V and J genes. Thymic TCR repertoires of unrelated people reportedly overlapped highly.

This chain links TRBV19 with TRBJ2-6; 7 bases line up with TRBD1. The clonotype originates from a boy in the first two years of life with a congenital heart defect. The sample consisted of thymocytes. CDR3 sequence reads: CASSLDRSSGANVLTF. CDR3 coding DNA: TGTGCCAGTAGCCTGGACAGGTCTTCTGGGGCCAACGTCCTGACTTTC.